The 18 T cell receptor beta chains reported below all come from one sample, sequenced in a study of cytomegalovirus exposure and HLA in healthy donors. The table came from immunoSEQ multiplex PCR; TCRdb's copy has only in-frame clones and leaves some out. The table lists about 190,000 clones, roughly 80% of them singletons. Material for sequencing was PBMCs. These receptors were obtained from a man between 18 and 29 years old in good health and CMV-seropositive.

The CDR3: CASSIQGSEKLFF. CDR3 nucleotides: TGTGCCAGCAGTATCCAGGGTAGTGAAAAACTGTTTTTT. The chain carries TRBV6-5 and TRBJ1-4; D perhaps matches TRBD1 (5 bases). V gave up 5 bases and J gave up 7 bases, with 11 bases separating them. The CDR3 runs to 13 residues. CDR1 is MNHEY and CDR2 is SVGAGI in the germline V gene.

V and J are TRBV6-5 and TRBJ2-7; maybe TRBD2 (5 bases). V lost 4 bases and J lost 6, with 13 bases in between. Per the germline V gene, CDR1 is MNHEY and CDR2 is SVGAGI. The CDR3 contains 13 residues. The CDR3 DNA follows: TGTGCCAGCAGTTCGCCCGGGGTCAGCGAGCAGTACTTC. Translating it yields CASSSPGVSEQYF.

This clone occurred once. This chain joins TRBV11-2 and TRBJ2-5; the match to TRBD1 covers 11 bases. Germline loops: CDR1 SGHAT, CDR2 FQNNGV. The V and J ends lost 5 bases and 1 base, in that order; junction bases with no gene match: 9. This CDR3 has 17 residues. The CDR3 DNA sequence: TGTGCCAGCAGCCTAATCCCCGGGACAGGGGGCCAAGAGACCCAGTACTTC. This codes for CASSLIPGTGGQETQYF.

This chain uses TRBV20-1 with TRBJ2-3; D uncertain. Trimming took off 2 bases at V and 6 bases at J, with 6 bases between the two ends. CDR1 is DFQATT and CDR2 is SNEGSKA in the germline V gene (reference sequence). This CDR3 spans 11 amino acids. The CDR3 reads CSARLGDTQYF. CDR3 coding DNA: TGCAGTGCTAGACTCGGGGATACGCAGTATTTT.

The gene calls are TRBV11-2 and TRBJ1-5, with a tentative D call TRBD1 (6 bases). V was trimmed by 5 bases and J by 0 bases, leaving 11 bases between them. CDR1 SGHAT and CDR2 FQNNGV come from the germline V gene. The CDR3 spans 15 residues. The CDR3 loop reads CASSPRTVSNQPQHF. The CDR3, as DNA: TGTGCCAGCAGCCCGAGGACAGTTAGCAATCAGCCCCAGCATTTT. The full variable domain, with the rest looked up from reference TRBV11-2 and TRBJ1-5, is EAGVAQSPRYKIIEKRQSVAFWCNPISGHATLYWYQQILGQGPKLLIQFQNNGVVDDSQLPKDRFSAERLKGVDSTLKIQPAKLEDSAVYLCASSPRTVSNQPQHFGDGTRLSIL.

This clone was seen a single time. The genes are TRBV4-3 and TRBJ1-1; D is possibly TRBD1 (6 bases). Germline V gene sequence: CDR1 LGHNA, CDR2 YSLEER. The V and J ends lost 4 bases and 0 bases respectively, with 12 bases between them. CDR3 length equals 15 residues. CDR3 region: CASSRGKGVNTEAFF. In DNA, the CDR3 is TGCGCCAGCAGCCGAGGAAAGGGGGTGAACACTGAAGCTTTCTTT.

The chain is built from TRBV5-1 and TRBJ2-3; 8 positions match TRBD2. The ends lost 0 bases at V and 2 bases at J; junction bases unmatched: 5. This CDR3 contains 16 residues. Germline V gene lookup returns CDR1 SGHRS and CDR2 YFSETQ. The CDR3 here is CASSLASREATDTQYF. CDR3 sequence (DNA): TGCGCCAGCAGCTTGGCCTCGCGGGAGGCCACAGATACGCAGTATTTT.

V usage is TRBV14 and J usage is TRBJ2-7; possible D gene TRBD1, 6 bases. V lost 0 bases and J 2 bases, leaving 17 bases between the germline ends. The CDR3 covers 17 residues. Germline V gene lookup returns CDR1 SGHDN and CDR2 FVKESK. CDR3 sequence: CASSQDRGDNLPYEQYF. The DNA for the CDR3 is TGTGCCAGCAGCCAAGATCGAGGGGACAACCTTCCCTACGAGCAGTACTTC.

This clone occurred a few times. The chain couples TRBV6-8 to TRBJ2-7; 9 bases fit TRBD1. The CDR3 consists of 15 residues. Germline CDR1 MNHGY, CDR2 SAAAGT. With 9 bases clipped from V and 4 bases from J, the junction kept 13 bases outside the gene matches. This CDR3 reads CASPRSGQGLYEQYF. In nucleotides, the CDR3 is TGTGCCAGTCCCCGTTCGGGACAGGGATTATACGAGCAGTACTTC.

This clone has more than one count but fewer than ten. The J gene is TRBJ1-2, the V gene TRBV6-5, with D tentatively TRBD1 (6 bases). This CDR3 spans 14 amino acids. The germline V and J ends were trimmed by 5 bases and 7 bases, with 17 bases remaining between them. The V gene's germline CDR1 is MNHEY and CDR2 SVGAGI. The CDR3 loop reads CASSGKQGMGGYTF. CDR3 in DNA: TGTGCCAGCAGTGGTAAACAGGGTATGGGTGGCTACACCTTC.

The chain joins TRBV5-1 to TRBJ1-4, with 8 bases lining up with TRBD1. Trimming took 3 bases from V and 8 from J; bases not matched to a gene: 6. Germline V gives CDR1 SGHRS, CDR2 YFSETQ. The CDR3 sequence is 14 residues long. The CDR3 is CASSWGQADEKLFF. CDR3 sequence (DNA): TGCGCCAGCAGCTGGGGACAGGCGGACGAAAAACTGTTTTTT. Complete variable domain (other parts from reference TRBV5-1 and TRBJ1-4): KAGVTQTPRYLIKTRGQQVTLSCSPISGHRSVSWYQQTPGQGLQFLFEYFSETQRNKGNFPGRFSGRQFSNSRSEMNVSTLELGDSALYLCASSWGQADEKLFFGSGTQLSVL.

The table lists this clone with a count of one. This sequence joins TRBV29-1 and TRBJ1-2; 11 positions match TRBD1. CDR1 is SQVTM and CDR2 is ANQGSEA in the germline V gene. This CDR3 is 16 amino acids long. With V trimmed by 6 bases and J by 8 bases, 17 bases remained unmatched. DNA for the CDR3: TGCAGCGTAGCAGACACGGGGACAGGGGGTGCGATGGGCTACACCTTC. It specifies CSVADTGTGGAMGYTF.

The chain joins TRBV5-1 to TRBJ2-7; 8 bases agree with TRBD2. This CDR3 has 16 amino acids. Unmatched junction bases numbered 9, after V lost 3 bases and J lost 1 base. CDR1 is SGHRS, CDR2 YFSETQ, per germline. The CDR3 reads CASSSLVAGPSYEQYF. DNA of the CDR3: TGCGCCAGCAGCTCCCTTGTAGCGGGACCTTCCTACGAGCAGTACTTC.

This clone was detected a few times. The V gene is TRBV7-8, the J gene TRBJ2-7; D remains ambiguous. The V end was cut by 1 base, the J end by 5 bases, with 15 bases between. Germline values: CDR1 SGHVS, CDR2 FQNEAQ. The CDR3 loop spans 15 amino acids. CDR3 bases: TGTGCCAGCAGCTTAGTTGACCCGAGGATGGACGAGCAGTACTTC. This encodes CASSLVDPRMDEQYF.

This clone was found once. V usage is TRBV7-8 and J usage is TRBJ2-1, with TRBD2 identical over 9 bases. The CDR3 spans 14 residues. Losses at the gene ends were 7 bases for V and 7 bases for J; bases not matched to a gene: 8. Germline V gene sequence: CDR1 SGHVS, CDR2 FQNEAQ. This CDR3 reads CASNNGLAINEQFF. CDR3 DNA sequence: TGTGCCAGCAACAACGGACTAGCGATAAATGAGCAGTTCTTC.

This clone has only a few counts. The CDR3 DNA reads as TGTGCCAGCAGCCGAAGGCGGGATCAGCCCCAGCATTTT. This gives the protein CASSRRRDQPQHF. This chain connects TRBV7-2 to TRBJ1-5; D is undetermined. The CDR3 has 13 residues. Trimming pared 5 bases from V and 5 bases from J, leaving 10 bases between. CDR1 and CDR2 (germline): SGHTA, FQGNSA.

The J gene is TRBJ2-1, the V gene TRBV6-1; 12 bases agree with TRBD2. In germline, CDR1 is MNHNS, CDR2 SASEGT. The junction had 6 bases not matched to a gene; V was cut back by 3 bases and J by 15 bases. The CDR3 loop spans 13 amino acids. CDR3: CASSDGRLAGAFF. CDR3 DNA sequence: TGTGCCAGCAGTGACGGAAGACTAGCGGGGGCGTTCTTC.

The rearrangement links TRBV2 to TRBJ2-7, with D possibly TRBD1 on 6 matching bases. Germline assignment: CDR1 SNHLY and CDR2 FYNNEI. The CDR3 has 15 amino acids. The V and J ends lost 3 bases and 0 bases respectively, with 12 bases between them. The CDR3 DNA reads as TGTGCCAGCAGTGACCCCGGGACAAGCTCCTACGAGCAGTACTTC. This gives the protein CASSDPGTSSYEQYF.